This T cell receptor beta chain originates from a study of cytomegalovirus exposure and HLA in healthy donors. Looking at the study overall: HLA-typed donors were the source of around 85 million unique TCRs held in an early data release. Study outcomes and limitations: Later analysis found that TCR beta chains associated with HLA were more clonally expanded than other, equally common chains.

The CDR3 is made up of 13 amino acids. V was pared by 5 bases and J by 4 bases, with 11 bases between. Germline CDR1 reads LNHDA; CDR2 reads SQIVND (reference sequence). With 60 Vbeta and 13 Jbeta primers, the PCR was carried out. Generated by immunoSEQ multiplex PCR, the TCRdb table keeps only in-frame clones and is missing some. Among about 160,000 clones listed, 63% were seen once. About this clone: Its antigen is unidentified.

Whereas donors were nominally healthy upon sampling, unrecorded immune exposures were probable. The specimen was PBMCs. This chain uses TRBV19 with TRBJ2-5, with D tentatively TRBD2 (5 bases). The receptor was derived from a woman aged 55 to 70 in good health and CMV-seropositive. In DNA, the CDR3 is TGTGCCAGTAGTTCTACTAGAGGAGAGACCCAGTACTTC. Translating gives CASSSTRGETQYF. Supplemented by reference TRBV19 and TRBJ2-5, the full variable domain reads DGGITQSPKYLFRKEGQNVTLSCEQNLNHDAMYWYRQDPGQGLRLIYYSQIVNDFQKGDIAEGYSVSREKKESFPLTVTSAQKNPTAFYLCASSSTRGETQYFGPGTRLLVL.